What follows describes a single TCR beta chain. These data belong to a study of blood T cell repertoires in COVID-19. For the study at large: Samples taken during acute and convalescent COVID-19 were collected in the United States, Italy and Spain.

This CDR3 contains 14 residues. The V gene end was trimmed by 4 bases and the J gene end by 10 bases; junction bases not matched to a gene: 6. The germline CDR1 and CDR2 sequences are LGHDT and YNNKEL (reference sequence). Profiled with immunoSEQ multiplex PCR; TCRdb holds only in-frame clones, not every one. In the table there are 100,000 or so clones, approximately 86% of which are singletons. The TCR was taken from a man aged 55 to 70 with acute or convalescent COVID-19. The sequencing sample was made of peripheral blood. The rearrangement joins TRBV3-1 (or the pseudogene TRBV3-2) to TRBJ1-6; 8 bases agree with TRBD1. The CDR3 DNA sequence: TGTGCCAGCAGCCGGAGACAGGGGCTCTCACCCCTCCACTTT. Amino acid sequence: CASSRRQGLSPLHF.